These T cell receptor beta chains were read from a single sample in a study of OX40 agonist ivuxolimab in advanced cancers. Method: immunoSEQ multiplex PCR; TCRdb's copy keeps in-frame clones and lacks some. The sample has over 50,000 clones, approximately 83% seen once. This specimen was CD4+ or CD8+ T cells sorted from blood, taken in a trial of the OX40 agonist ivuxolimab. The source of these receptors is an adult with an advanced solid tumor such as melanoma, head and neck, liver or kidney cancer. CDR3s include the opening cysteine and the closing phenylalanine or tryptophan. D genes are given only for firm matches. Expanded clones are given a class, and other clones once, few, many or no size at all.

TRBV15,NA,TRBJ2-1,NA,CATSRETDYNEQFF,TGTGCCACCAGCAGAGAGACAGATTACAATGAGCAGTTCTTC
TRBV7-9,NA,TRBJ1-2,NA,CASSLGVNIYGYTF,TGTGCCAGCAGCTTAGGGGTTAACATCTATGGCTACACCTTC
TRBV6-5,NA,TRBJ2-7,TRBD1,CASSYSSQGAREQYF,TGTGCCAGCAGTTACTCGAGCCAGGGGGCGCGGGAGCAGTACTTC
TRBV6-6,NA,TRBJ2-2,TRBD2,CASIGGAYTGELFF,TGTGCCAGCATCGGGGGGGCCTACACCGGGGAGCTGTTTTTT
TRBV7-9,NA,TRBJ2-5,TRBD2,CASSLTSGQETQYF,TGTGCCAGCAGCTTAACTAGCGGCCAAGAGACCCAGTACTTC
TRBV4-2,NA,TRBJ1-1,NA,CASSQAMNTEAFF,TGTGCCAGCAGCCAAGCGATGAACACTGAAGCTTTCTTT
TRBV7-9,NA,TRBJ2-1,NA,CASSPRSGSEGNEQFF,TGTGCCAGCAGCCCCCGATCCGGATCTGAAGGCAATGAGCAGTTCTTC
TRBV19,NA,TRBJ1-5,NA,CASSIVQGYAQPQHF,TGTGCCAGTAGTATAGTGCAGGGGTATGCTCAGCCCCAGCATTTT
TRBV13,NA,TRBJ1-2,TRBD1,CASSSGPDRIYGYTF,TGTGCCAGCAGCTCAGGCCCGGACAGGATTTATGGCTACACCTTC
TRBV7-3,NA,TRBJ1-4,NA,CASSLKGRCWQKLFF,TGTGCCAGCAGCTTAAAGGGCCGATGTTGGCAAAAACTGTTTTTT
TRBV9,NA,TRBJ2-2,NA,CASSSTARNTGELFF,TGTGCCAGCAGCTCTACAGCCCGAAACACCGGGGAGCTGTTTTTT
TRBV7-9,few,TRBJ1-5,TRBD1,CASSATGAGNQPQHF,TGTGCCAGCAGCGCGACAGGGGCGGGCAATCAGCCCCAGCATTTT
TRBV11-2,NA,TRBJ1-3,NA,CASSSETSFSGNTIYF,TGTGCCAGCAGCTCTGAGACAAGCTTCTCTGGAAACACCATATATTTT
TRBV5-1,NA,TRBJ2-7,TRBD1,CASSRDREQYF,TGCGCCAGCAGCCGGGACAGAGAGCAGTACTTC
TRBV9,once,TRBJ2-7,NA,CASSPPGGGNRQYF,TGTGCCAGCAGCCCTCCAGGGGGGGGGAACCGGCAGTACTTC
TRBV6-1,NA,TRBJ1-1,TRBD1,CASSDRANTEAFF,TGTGCCAGCAGCGACAGGGCGAACACTGAAGCTTTCTTT
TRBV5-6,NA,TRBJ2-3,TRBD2,CASSSPGLVGGSTDTQYF,TGTGCCAGCAGCTCCCCGGGACTAGTGGGGGGCAGCACAGATACGCAGTATTTT
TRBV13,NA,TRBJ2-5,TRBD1,CASSRRDRQETQYF,TGTGCCAGCAGCCGACGGGACAGACAAGAGACCCAGTACTTC
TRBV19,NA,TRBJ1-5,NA,CATARVGEPQHF,TGTGCCACTGCCAGGGTCGGGGAGCCCCAGCATTTT
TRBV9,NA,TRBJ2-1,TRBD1,CASSPQGVTYNEQFF,TGTGCCAGCAGCCCCCAGGGGGTAACCTACAATGAGCAGTTCTTC
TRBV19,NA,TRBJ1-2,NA,CASSIRQGFGYTF,TGTGCCAGTAGTATTCGGCAGGGATTCGGCTACACCTTC
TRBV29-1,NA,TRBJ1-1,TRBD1,CSVSLPSTGDTEAFF,TGCAGCGTTTCACTCCCGTCGACAGGGGACACTGAAGCTTTCTTT
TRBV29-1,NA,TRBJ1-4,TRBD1,CSVGTGQTNEKLFF,TGCAGCGTTGGGACAGGGCAGACTAATGAAAAACTGTTTTTT
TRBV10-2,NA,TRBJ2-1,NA,CASVKGEQFF,TGCGCCAGCGTTAAGGGTGAGCAGTTCTTC
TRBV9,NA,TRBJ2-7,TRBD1,CASSAHTAGTGYHEQYF,TGTGCCAGCAGCGCCCATACAGCCGGGACAGGGTACCACGAGCAGTACTTC
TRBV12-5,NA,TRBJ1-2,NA,CASGLGLAAAAPITF,TGTGCTAGTGGTTTGGGGCTTGCGGCAGCCGCCCCAATCACCTTC
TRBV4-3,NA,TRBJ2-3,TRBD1,CASSQGTGVDTQYF,TGCGCCAGCAGCCAAGGGACAGGGGTAGATACGCAGTATTTT
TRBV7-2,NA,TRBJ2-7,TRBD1,CASSPGQGFYEQYF,TGTGCCAGCAGCCCCGGACAGGGGTTCTACGAGCAGTACTTC
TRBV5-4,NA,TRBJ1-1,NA,CASSLEDTNTEAFF,TGTGCCAGCAGCTTGGAGGACACTAACACTGAAGCTTTCTTT
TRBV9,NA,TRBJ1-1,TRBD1,CASSVAEVGQGGPEAFF,TGTGCCAGCAGCGTAGCTGAGGTGGGACAGGGGGGCCCTGAAGCTTTCTTT
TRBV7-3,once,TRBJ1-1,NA,CASSPTDRSEAFF,TGTGCCAGCAGCCCGACCGACAGGTCCGAAGCTTTCTTT
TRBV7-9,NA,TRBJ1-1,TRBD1,CASSSQGAGEAFF,TGTGCCAGCAGCTCGCAGGGGGCGGGTGAAGCTTTCTTT
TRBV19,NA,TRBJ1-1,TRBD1,CASSILRRTGGVLDTEAFF,TGTGCCAGTAGTATCCTTAGGAGGACAGGGGGAGTTCTGGACACTGAAGCTTTCTTT
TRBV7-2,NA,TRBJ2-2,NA,CASSLGAGDTGELFF,TGTGCCAGCAGCTTAGGGGCAGGGGACACCGGGGAGCTGTTTTTT
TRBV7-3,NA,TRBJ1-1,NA,CASSLTLDTEAFF,TGTGCCAGCAGCTTAACCCTCGACACTGAAGCTTTCTTT
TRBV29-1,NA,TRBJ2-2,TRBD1,CSVEKDRGRDTGELFF,TGCAGCGTTGAAAAAGACAGGGGGCGAGACACCGGGGAGCTGTTTTTT
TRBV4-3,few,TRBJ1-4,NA,CASSQVGANEKLFF,TGCGCCAGCAGCCAAGTGGGGGCTAATGAAAAACTGTTTTTT
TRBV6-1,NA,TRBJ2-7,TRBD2,CASSEGEWGGIYEQYF,TGTGCCAGCAGTGAAGGGGAGTGGGGGGGAATCTACGAGCAGTACTTC
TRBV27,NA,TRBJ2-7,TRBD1,CASSSKGQSYEQYF,TGTGCCAGCAGTTCGAAGGGACAGTCCTACGAGCAGTACTTC
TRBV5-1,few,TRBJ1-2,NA,CASSPVTAGTYGYTF,TGCGCCAGCAGTCCCGTCACGGCGGGGACCTATGGCTACACCTTC
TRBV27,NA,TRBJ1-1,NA,CASSWGAYTEAFF,TGTGCCAGCAGTTGGGGGGCCTACACTGAAGCTTTCTTT
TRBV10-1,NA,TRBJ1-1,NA,CASSDTGTEAFF,TGCGCCAGCAGTGATACAGGAACTGAAGCTTTCTTT
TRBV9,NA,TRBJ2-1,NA,CASSVGGNRGNEQFF,TGTGCCAGCAGCGTAGGGGGGAATCGAGGCAATGAGCAGTTCTTC
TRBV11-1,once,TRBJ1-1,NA,CASSSGRTEAFF,TGTGCCAGCAGCTCCGGTAGGACTGAAGCTTTCTTT
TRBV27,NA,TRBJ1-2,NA,CASSRGGPYGYTF,TGTGCCAGCAGTAGGGGGGGCCCCTATGGCTACACCTTC
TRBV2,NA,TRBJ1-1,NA,CASSGVMNTEAFF,TGTGCCAGCAGTGGAGTGATGAACACTGAAGCTTTCTTT
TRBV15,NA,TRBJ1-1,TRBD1,CATSRVWDRGLTEAFF,TGTGCCACCAGCAGAGTATGGGACAGGGGATTGACTGAAGCTTTCTTT
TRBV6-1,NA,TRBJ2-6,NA,CASSSQSSGANVLTF,TGTGCCAGCAGTTCCCAGAGCTCTGGGGCCAACGTCCTGACTTTC
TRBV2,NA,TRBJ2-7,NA,CASSEPLRAGLGEQYF,TGTGCCAGCAGTGAACCCCTGCGGGCAGGCCTGGGCGAGCAGTACTTC
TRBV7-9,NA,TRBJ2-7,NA,CASRTGTSYEQYF,TGTGCCAGCAGGACCGGGACCTCTTACGAGCAGTACTTC
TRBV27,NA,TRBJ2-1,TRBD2,CASSLSVGGVSNEQFF,TGTGCCAGCAGTTTATCGGTGGGGGGGGTATCAAATGAGCAGTTCTTC
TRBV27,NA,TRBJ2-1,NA,CASSLLPIQAINEQFF,TGTGCCAGCAGTTTATTACCTATACAGGCTATCAATGAGCAGTTCTTC
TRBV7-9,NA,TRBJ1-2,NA,CASSWGVAYGYTF,TGTGCCAGCAGCTGGGGAGTTGCCTATGGCTACACCTTC
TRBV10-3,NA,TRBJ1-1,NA,CAISEGRPEAFF,TGTGCCATCAGTGAGGGACGGCCTGAAGCTTTCTTT
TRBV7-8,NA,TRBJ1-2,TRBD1,CASIGTGRRGYTF,TGTGCCAGCATCGGGACAGGGCGACGTGGCTACACCTTC
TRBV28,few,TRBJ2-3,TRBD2,CASSLGTSELTDTQYF,TGTGCCAGCAGCCTCGGGACTAGCGAATTGACAGATACGCAGTATTTT
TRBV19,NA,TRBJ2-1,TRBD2,CASSPPSGGRYNEQFF,TGTGCCAGTAGCCCCCCTAGCGGGGGGCGGTACAATGAGCAGTTCTTC